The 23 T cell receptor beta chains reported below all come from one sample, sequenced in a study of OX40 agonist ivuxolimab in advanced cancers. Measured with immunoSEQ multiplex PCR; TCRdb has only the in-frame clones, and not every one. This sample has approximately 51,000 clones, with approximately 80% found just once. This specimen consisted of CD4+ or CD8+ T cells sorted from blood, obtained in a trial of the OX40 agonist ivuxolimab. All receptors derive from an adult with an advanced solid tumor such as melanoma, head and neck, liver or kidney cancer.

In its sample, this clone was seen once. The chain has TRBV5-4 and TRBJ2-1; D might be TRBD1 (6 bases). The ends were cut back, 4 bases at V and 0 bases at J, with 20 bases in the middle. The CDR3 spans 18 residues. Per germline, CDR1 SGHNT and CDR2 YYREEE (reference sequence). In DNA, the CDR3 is TGTGCCAGCAGCGGATCCCTGGGGGCCGTAAGCTCCTACAATGAGCAGTTCTTC. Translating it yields CASSGSLGAVSSYNEQFF.

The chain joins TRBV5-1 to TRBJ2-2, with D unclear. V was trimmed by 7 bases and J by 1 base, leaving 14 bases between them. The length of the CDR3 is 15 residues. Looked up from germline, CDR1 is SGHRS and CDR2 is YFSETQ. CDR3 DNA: TGCGCCAGCGCCCCCGCCCCCTTGAACACCGGGGAGCTGTTTTTT. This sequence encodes CASAPAPLNTGELFF.

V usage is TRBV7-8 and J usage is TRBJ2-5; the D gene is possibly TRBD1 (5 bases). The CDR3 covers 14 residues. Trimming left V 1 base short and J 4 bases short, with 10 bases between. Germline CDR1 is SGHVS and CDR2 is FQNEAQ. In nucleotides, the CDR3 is TGTGCCAGCAGCTTAGATCCAGGGTCAGAGACCCAGTACTTC. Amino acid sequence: CASSLDPGSETQYF.

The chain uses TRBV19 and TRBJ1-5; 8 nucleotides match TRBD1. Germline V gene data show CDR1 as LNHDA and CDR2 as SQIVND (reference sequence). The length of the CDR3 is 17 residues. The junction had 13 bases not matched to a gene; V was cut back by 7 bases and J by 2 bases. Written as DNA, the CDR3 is TGTGCCAGTACGGTAGGGGACAGGAGGATTGGCAATCAGCCCCAGCATTTT. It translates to CASTVGDRRIGNQPQHF.

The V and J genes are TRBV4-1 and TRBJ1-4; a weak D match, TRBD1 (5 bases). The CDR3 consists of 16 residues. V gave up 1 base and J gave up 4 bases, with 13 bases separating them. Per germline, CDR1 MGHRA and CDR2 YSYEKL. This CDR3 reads CASSQVGLPGNEKLFF. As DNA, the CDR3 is TGCGCCAGCAGCCAAGTGGGGCTACCGGGTAATGAAAAACTGTTTTTT.

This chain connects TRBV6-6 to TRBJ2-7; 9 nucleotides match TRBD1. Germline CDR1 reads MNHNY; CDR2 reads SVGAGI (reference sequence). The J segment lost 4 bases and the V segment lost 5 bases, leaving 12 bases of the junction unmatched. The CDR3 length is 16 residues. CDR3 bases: TGTGCCAGCAGTCCAGGACAGGGGCGCTCAATGTACGAGCAGTACTTC. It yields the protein CASSPGQGRSMYEQYF.

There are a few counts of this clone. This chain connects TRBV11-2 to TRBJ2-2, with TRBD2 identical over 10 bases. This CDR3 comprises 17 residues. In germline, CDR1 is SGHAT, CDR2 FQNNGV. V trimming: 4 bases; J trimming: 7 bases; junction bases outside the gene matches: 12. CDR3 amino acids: CASSSGVLAGVHGELFF. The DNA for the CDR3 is TGTGCCAGCAGCTCAGGGGTCCTAGCGGGAGTCCACGGGGAGCTGTTTTTT.

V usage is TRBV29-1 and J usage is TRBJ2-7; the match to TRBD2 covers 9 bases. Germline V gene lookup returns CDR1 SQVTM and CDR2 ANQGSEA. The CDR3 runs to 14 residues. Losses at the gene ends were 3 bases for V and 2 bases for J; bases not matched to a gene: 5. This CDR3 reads CSVEVAGGPYEQYF. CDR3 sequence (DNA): TGCAGCGTTGAGGTTGCGGGAGGGCCCTACGAGCAGTACTTC.

The CDR3 coding sequence is TGTGCCAGCAGCCGGGACTCCATGAACACCGGGGAGCTGTTTTTT. This codes for CASSRDSMNTGELFF. This chain links TRBV11-3 with TRBJ2-2; the D gene is possibly TRBD2 (6 bases). Germline loops: CDR1 SGHNT, CDR2 YENEEA. Trimming removed 5 bases from V and 1 base from J, with 11 bases in between. The CDR3 runs to 15 residues.

CDR3 coding DNA: TGTGCCAGCAGCCCGGAGGGAAATGAAGCTTTCTTT. Its translation is CASSPEGNEAFF. This sequence joins TRBV7-9 and TRBJ1-1; no clear D. The CDR3 is made up of 12 amino acids. The V end was cut by 5 bases, the J end by 7 bases, with 11 bases between. Germline V CDR1 and CDR2: SEHNR, FQNEAQ (reference sequence).

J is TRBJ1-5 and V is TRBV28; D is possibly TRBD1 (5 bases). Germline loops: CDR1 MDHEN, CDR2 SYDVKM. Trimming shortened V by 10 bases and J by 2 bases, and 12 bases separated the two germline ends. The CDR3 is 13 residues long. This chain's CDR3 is CANQGSGNQPQHF. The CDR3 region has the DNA TGTGCCAACCAGGGTTCCGGCAATCAGCCCCAGCATTTT.

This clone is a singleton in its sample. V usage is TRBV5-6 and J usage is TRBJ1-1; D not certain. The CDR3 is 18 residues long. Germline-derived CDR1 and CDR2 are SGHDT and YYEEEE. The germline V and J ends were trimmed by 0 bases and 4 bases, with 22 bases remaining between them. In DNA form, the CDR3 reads TGTGCCAGCAGCTTGGGGCCGGCCAGCAAGGGATGGAGCACTGAAGCTTTCTTT. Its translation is CASSLGPASKGWSTEAFF.

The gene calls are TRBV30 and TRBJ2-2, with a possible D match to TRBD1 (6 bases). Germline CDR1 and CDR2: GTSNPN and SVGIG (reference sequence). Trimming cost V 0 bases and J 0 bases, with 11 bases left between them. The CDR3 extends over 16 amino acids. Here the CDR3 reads CAWSVLGGPNTGELFF. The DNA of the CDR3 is TGTGCCTGGAGTGTACTAGGGGGACCGAACACCGGGGAGCTGTTTTTT. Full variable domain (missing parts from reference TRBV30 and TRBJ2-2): SQTIHQWPATLVQPVGSPLSLECTVEGTSNPNLYWYRQAAGRGLQLLFYSVGIGQISSEVPQNLSASRPQDRQFILSSKKLLLSDSGFYLCAWSVLGGPNTGELFFGEGSRLTVL.

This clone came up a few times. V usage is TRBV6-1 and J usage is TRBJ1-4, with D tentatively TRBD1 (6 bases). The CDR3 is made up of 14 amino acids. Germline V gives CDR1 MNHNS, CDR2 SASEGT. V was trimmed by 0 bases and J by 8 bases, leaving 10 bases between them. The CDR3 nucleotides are TGTGCCAGCAGTGAAGCGACAAGGGGGGAAAAACTGTTTTTT. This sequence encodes CASSEATRGEKLFF.

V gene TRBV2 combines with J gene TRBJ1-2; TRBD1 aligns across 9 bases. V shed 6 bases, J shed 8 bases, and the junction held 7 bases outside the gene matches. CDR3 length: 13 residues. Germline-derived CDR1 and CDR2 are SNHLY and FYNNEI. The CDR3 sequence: CASRTGQGGGYTF. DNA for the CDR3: TGTGCCAGCAGGACGGGACAGGGTGGAGGCTACACCTTC.

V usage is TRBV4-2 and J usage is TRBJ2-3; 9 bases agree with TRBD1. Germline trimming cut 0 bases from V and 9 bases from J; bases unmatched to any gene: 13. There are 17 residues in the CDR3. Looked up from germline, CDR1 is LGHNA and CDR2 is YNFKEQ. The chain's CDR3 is CASSQDPQGATGWTQYF. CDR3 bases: TGTGCCAGCAGCCAAGATCCACAGGGGGCGACGGGGTGGACGCAGTATTTT.

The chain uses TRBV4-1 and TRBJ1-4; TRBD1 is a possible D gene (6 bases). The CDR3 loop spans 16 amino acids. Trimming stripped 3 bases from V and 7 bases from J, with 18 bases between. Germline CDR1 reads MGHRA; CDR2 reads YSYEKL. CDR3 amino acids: CASSHQNRVKGEKLFF. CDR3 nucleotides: TGCGCCAGCAGCCACCAAAACAGGGTTAAGGGTGAAAAACTGTTTTTT.

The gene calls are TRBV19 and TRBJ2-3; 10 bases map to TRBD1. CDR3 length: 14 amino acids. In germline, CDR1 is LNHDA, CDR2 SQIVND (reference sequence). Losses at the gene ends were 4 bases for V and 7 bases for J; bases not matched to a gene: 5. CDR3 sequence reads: CASSNADRGYTQYF. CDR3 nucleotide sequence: TGTGCCAGTAGTAACGCGGACAGGGGGTATACGCAGTATTTT.

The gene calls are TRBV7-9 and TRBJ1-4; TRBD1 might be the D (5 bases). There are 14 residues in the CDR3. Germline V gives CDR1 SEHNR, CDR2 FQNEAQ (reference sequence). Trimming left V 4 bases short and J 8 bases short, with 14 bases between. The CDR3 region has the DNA TGTGCCAGCAGCTCCCGGACCGGGACCGAAAAACTGTTTTTT. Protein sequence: CASSSRTGTEKLFF.

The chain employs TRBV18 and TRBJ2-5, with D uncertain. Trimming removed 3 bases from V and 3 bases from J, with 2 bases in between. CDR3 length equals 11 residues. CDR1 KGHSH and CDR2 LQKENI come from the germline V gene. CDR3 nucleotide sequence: TGTGCCAGCTCACCCAAAGAGACCCAGTACTTC. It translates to CASSPKETQYF. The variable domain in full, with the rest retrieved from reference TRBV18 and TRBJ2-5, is NAGVMQNPRHLVRRRGQEARLRCSPMKGHSHVYWYRQLPEEGLKFMVYLQKENIIDESGMPKERFSAEFPKEGPSILRIQQVVRGDSAAYFCASSPKETQYFGPGTRLLVL.

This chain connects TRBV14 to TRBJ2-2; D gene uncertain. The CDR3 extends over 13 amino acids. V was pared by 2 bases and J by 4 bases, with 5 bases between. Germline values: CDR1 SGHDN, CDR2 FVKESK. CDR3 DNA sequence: TGTGCCAGCAGCCAAAGGTTCACCGGGGAGCTGTTTTTT. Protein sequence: CASSQRFTGELFF.

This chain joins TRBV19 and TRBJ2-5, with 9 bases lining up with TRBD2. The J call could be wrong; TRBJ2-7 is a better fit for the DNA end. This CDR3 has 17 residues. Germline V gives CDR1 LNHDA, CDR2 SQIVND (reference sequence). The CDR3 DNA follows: TGTGCCAGTAGTATAGATGGGCGGGCTAGCGGGACCTACGAGCAGTACTTC. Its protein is CASSIDGRASGTYEQYF.

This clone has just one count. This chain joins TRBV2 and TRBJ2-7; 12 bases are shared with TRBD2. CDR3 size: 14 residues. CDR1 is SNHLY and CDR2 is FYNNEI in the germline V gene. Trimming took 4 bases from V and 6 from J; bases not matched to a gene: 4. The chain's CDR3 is CASSALAGGSEQYF. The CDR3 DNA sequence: TGTGCCAGCAGTGCCCTAGCGGGAGGGAGCGAGCAGTACTTC.